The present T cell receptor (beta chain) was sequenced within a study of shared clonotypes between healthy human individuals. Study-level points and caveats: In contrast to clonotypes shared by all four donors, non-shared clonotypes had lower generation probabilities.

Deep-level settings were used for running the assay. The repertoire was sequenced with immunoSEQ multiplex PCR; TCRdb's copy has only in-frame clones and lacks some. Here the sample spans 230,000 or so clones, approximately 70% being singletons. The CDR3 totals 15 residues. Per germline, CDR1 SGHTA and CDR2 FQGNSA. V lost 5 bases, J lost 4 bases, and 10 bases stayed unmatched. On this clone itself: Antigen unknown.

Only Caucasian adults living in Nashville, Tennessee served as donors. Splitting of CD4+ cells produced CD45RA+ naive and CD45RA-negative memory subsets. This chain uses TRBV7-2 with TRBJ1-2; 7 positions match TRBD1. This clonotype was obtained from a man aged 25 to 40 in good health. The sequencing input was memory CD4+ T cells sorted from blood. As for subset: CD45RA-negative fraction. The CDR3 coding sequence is TGTGCCAGCAGCACGAGCCCGGGACAGTCCTATGGCTACACCTTC. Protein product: CASSTSPGQSYGYTF.